This T cell receptor (beta chain) emerged from a study of control samples from healthy donors and cancer patients. The table came from immunoSEQ multiplex PCR; TCRdb's copy has only in-frame clones and leaves some out. The table includes more than 140,000 clones, 91% detected once. Germline assignment: CDR1 WSHSY and CDR2 SAAADI. V shed 6 bases, J shed 1 base, and the junction held 10 bases outside the gene matches. The CDR3 extends over 17 amino acids. This clonotype was obtained from a man aged 18 to 29 in good health. The sample taken for sequencing was blood. The chain carries TRBV10-2 and TRBJ1-1, with 11 nucleotides matching TRBD1. CDR3 amino acids: CASREHGTGGRNTEAFF. The DNA of the CDR3 is TGCGCCAGCAGGGAACATGGGACAGGGGGTAGGAACACTGAAGCTTTCTTT.